This T cell receptor (beta chain) is from a study of T cells after yellow fever vaccination. Study results and limitations: It was the secondary response that reached its peak faster, day 5 versus 15, but it was weaker.

CDR1 and CDR2 from the germline V gene are KGHDR and SFDVKD. V shed 4 bases and J 6 bases; nucleotides not matched to a gene: 6. The CDR3 covers 15 residues. Universal primer sites and UMIs were introduced during 5'RACE template-switching synthesis of TCR cDNA. TCRdb re-derived calls from the 5' RACE reads in MiXCR, one entry per CDR3 protein. Among about 630,000 distinct CDR3 sequences, around an eighth were seen once, and the ten largest hold 15%. Comments on this clonotype: Its antigen is currently unknown.

Here the sequenced sample was PBMCs, taken on the day of the yellow fever booster vaccination. The receptor's source is a young man who received the YFV17D yellow fever vaccine. The chain has TRBV24-1 and TRBJ2-1; 9 bases match TRBD1. The CDR3 sequence is CATSDPGQGGNEQFF. The CDR3, as DNA: TGTGCCACCAGTGACCCGGGACAGGGAGGCAATGAGCAGTTCTTC.